The sequence of this TCR beta chain was determined in a study of OX40 agonist ivuxolimab in advanced cancers. Regarding the study in general: Ivuxolimab was a fully human IgG2 agonistic monoclonal antibody targeting the costimulatory receptor OX40 (CD134). The paper covers the monotherapy dose-escalation part of the phase I ivuxolimab trial, which included N ≈ 50 patients. Partial responses were achieved by three dose-escalation patients, of whom one had hepatocellular carcinoma and two had cutaneous melanoma. Intravenous ivuxolimab was administered to patients every 2 weeks at six dose levels: 0.01, 0.1, 0.3, 1.5, 3 and 10 mg/kg. In the dose-escalation cohort, approximately 83% of patients were male, and the mean age was roughly 60 years with a range of roughly 20 to 85. Prior anti-PD-1, anti-PD-L1 or anti-CTLA-4 therapy was permitted, and roughly two fifths of dose-escalation patients had received checkpoint inhibitors. Of the 50 to 55 dose-escalation patients, hepatocellular carcinoma was present in roughly 19, melanoma in approximately 15, renal cell carcinoma in 9 and head and neck cancer in 9. Peripheral TCRbeta sequencing was intended to test whether TCR sequence diversity was altered and clonal T-cell expansion was caused by ivuxolimab. Study-level results and caveats: On average, CD8+ T cells showed more expanded clones than CD4+ T cells after ivuxolimab. In partial responders in the 0.1-3.0 mg/kg groups, normalized peripheral clonal expansion was found to be among the lowest, especially among CD8+ T cells. Which antigens the clonally expanded peripheral T cells were specific for was not determined. At doses from 0.1 to 3.0 mg/kg, clonal expansion was seen in both CD4+ and CD8+ blood T cells between baseline and week 6. Low levels of normalized T-cell clonal expansion were also seen in some patients who did not respond.

Comments on this clone: Its antigen remains unidentified. One base away there is no much larger clone; base qualities are not given.

CDR1 and CDR2, per the germline V gene, are KGHSH and LQKENI. The junction shows trimming of 3 bases on V and 0 bases on J, plus 15 bases between the germline ends. Including cysteine and phenylalanine, the CDR3 has 17 amino acids. The entry retains the CDR3 DNA only, 51 bases that are in frame from base 1. The trial excluded patients who had a history of autoimmune disease or who were on systemic immunosuppression. Peripheral blood for TCR sequencing was collected from all dose cohorts at baseline, on cycle 4 day 1, and on cycle 7 day 1. The samples were taken from a phase I, first-in-human, multicenter, open-label dose-escalation trial of ivuxolimab. The trial enrolled adults with locally advanced or metastatic head and neck squamous cell, hepatocellular, melanoma or renal cell carcinoma. Before TCR sequencing, CD4+ and CD8+ T cells were separately sorted from peripheral blood. To sequence the TCRbeta CDR3 region, genomic DNA was isolated from the sorted cells. TCRbeta CDR3 regions were sequenced using the immunoSEQ Assay. What TCRdb holds here is the immuneACCESS table cut down to in-frame rearrangements. Part of the clones is not present; checked against another copy, under half of the missing clones reflect an unresolved V gene, and the others are unexplained. In all, the sample holds some 64,000 clones, and roughly 84% of those were seen once. Clones ranked in the top ten supply under 0.65% of the sample.

The sequence was obtained from an adult with an advanced solid tumor such as melanoma, head and neck, liver or kidney cancer. Here the chain combines TRBV18 and TRBJ1-5, with no confidently assigned D gene. Specimen: CD4+ or CD8+ T cells sorted from blood, collected in a trial of the OX40 agonist ivuxolimab. The DNA sequence follows: TGTGCCAGCTCACCCCTCAGGTCCACGGATAGCAATCAGCCCCAGCATTTT. Protein translation: CASSPLRSTDSNQPQHF.